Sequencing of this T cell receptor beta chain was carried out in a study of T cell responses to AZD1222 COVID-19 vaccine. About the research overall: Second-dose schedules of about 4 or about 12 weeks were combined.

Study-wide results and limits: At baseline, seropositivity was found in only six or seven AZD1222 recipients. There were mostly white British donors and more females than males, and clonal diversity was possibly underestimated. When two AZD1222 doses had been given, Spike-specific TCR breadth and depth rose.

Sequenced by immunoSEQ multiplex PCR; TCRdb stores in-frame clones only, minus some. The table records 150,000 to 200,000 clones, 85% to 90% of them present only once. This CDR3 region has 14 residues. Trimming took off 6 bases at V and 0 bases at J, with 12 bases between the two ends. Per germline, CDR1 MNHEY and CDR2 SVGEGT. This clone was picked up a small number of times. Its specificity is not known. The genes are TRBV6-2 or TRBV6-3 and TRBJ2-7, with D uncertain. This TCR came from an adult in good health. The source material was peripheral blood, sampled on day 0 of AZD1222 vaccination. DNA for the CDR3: TGTGCCAGCAGCCCTCTAGTACCCTCCTACGAGCAGTACTTC. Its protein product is CASSPLVPSYEQYF.